These 20 T cell receptor beta chains share one sample of origin, sequenced in a study of immunodeficiency. Here immunoSEQ multiplex PCR was the method, and the copy in TCRdb shows in-frame clones only, minus some. The sample carries about 1,400 clones, 95% to 96% recorded once. Sequencing input: CD4+ T cells from blood. These receptors originate from a girl aged 2-15 years.

This sequence joins TRBV19 and TRBJ1-2, with D uncertain. Germline values: CDR1 LNHDA, CDR2 SQIVND (reference sequence). Between the trimmed V and J ends, which lost 4 bases and 4 bases, there was a span of 13 bases. There are 14 residues in the CDR3. The CDR3 loop is CASSTSTELYGYTF. CDR3 DNA sequence: TGTGCCAGTAGTACCTCGACCGAACTCTATGGCTACACCTTC.

This chain joins TRBV6-5 and TRBJ2-7; TRBD2 matches at 7 bases. This CDR3 region has 13 residues. CDR1 MNHEY and CDR2 SVGAGI come from the germline V gene. Losses at the gene ends were 10 bases for V and 3 bases for J; bases not matched to a gene: 9. CDR3 loop: CATSKGGSYEQYF. CDR3 nucleotides: TGTGCCACCTCTAAGGGCGGGAGCTACGAGCAGTACTTC.

The chain joins TRBV5-1 to TRBJ1-5; D uncertain. The CDR3 spans 13 residues. V lost 5 bases to trimming and J lost 3 bases, with 9 bases between them. Germline CDR1 and CDR2: SGHRS and YFSETQ. CDR3 coding DNA: TGCGCCAGCAGTTCTCGGCCCAATCAGCCCCAGCATTTT. Protein: CASSSRPNQPQHF.

This chain uses TRBV19 with TRBJ1-5, with D unresolved. Germline V gene lookup returns CDR1 LNHDA and CDR2 SQIVND (reference sequence). CDR3 length: 16 amino acids. The ends were cut back, 6 bases at V and 0 bases at J, with 15 bases in the middle. CDR3: CASRPITARSNQPQHF. The CDR3 DNA sequence: TGTGCCAGTAGGCCGATTACAGCCCGTAGCAATCAGCCCCAGCATTTT.

The chain recombines TRBV28 with TRBJ2-2, with D uncertain. Germline lookup yields CDR1 MDHEN and CDR2 SYDVKM. Deletions cut 7 bases from V and 2 bases from J, with 8 bases between. CDR3 length equals 13 residues. The CDR3 spells CASNDRNTGELFF. CDR3 sequence (DNA): TGTGCCAGCAACGACCGCAACACCGGGGAGCTGTTTTTT.

The V gene is TRBV7-9, the J gene TRBJ2-1, with D perhaps matching TRBD2 (5 bases). Germline-derived CDR1 and CDR2 are SEHNR and FQNEAQ (reference sequence). V was trimmed by 2 bases and J by 15 bases, leaving 14 bases between them. The CDR3 totals 12 residues. CDR3: CASSLKREFPFF. The CDR3 bases are TGTGCCAGCAGCTTAAAAAGGGAGTTTCCGTTCTTC.

V and J are TRBV6-1 and TRBJ1-5, with a weak D call TRBD1 (5 bases). V was cut by 2 bases and J by 6 bases, with 5 bases left in between. This CDR3 is built from 12 residues. CDR1 and CDR2 from the germline V gene are MNHNS and SASEGT. CDR3 DNA sequence: TGTGCCAGCAGTGAACAGGGTCAGCCCCAGCATTTT. Translated: CASSEQGQPQHF.

The gene calls are TRBV20-1 and TRBJ1-1; a weak D match, TRBD1 (6 bases). The CDR3 loop spans 11 amino acids. Germline CDR1 and CDR2: DFQATT and SNEGSKA (reference sequence). Trimming took 5 bases from V and 7 from J, leaving 11 bases between them. CDR3: CSAYRENEAFF. In nucleotides, the CDR3 is TGCAGTGCTTACAGGGAGAATGAAGCTTTCTTT.

This chain uses TRBV6-6 with TRBJ1-1; D perhaps matches TRBD1 (5 bases). V lost 6 bases and J lost 1, with 9 bases in between. Germline V CDR1 and CDR2: MNHNY, SVGAGI (reference sequence). The CDR3 spans 13 residues. Written as DNA, the CDR3 is TGTGCCAGCAGACACGGACAGAACACTGAAGCTTTCTTT. Translated: CASRHGQNTEAFF.

The chain links TRBV10-3 to TRBJ2-1, with D perhaps TRBD2 (6 bases). The CDR3 loop spans 12 amino acids. In germline, CDR1 is ENHRY, CDR2 SYGVKD. Trimming removed 8 bases at V and 5 bases at J, with 10 bases between. The CDR3 region has the DNA TGTGCCATCCGGGGGACGAACAATGAGCAGTTCTTC. It is translated as CAIRGTNNEQFF.

The chain recombines TRBV28 with TRBJ1-5; tentative D call: TRBD1 (5 bases). V shed 3 bases and J shed 0 bases, with 12 bases lying between them. The CDR3 has 16 residues. The germline gives CDR1 MDHEN, CDR2 SYDVKM. CDR3 residues: CASSFLPGNSNQPQHF. The CDR3 region has the DNA TGTGCCAGCAGTTTTCTCCCAGGGAATAGCAATCAGCCCCAGCATTTT.

This clone was picked up one time. The chain links TRBV7-9 to TRBJ2-5, with a possible D match to TRBD1 (5 bases). Trimming removed 11 bases at V and 5 bases at J, with 12 bases between. This CDR3 has 11 residues. CDR1 is SEHNR, CDR2 FQNEAQ, per germline (reference sequence). The CDR3 sequence: CAGAEDETQYF. The CDR3 nucleotides are TGTGCCGGGGCCGAGGATGAGACCCAGTACTTC.

The chain combines TRBV5-5 with TRBJ2-7; 8 nucleotides line up with TRBD2. CDR1 and CDR2 from the germline V gene are SGHKS and YYEKEE (reference sequence). The junction had 8 bases not matched to a gene; V was cut back by 3 bases and J by 3 bases. The CDR3 has 15 amino acids. The chain's CDR3 is CASSSYPGLDYEQYF. In nucleotides, the CDR3 is TGTGCCAGCAGCTCCTATCCGGGACTAGACTACGAGCAGTACTTC.

The V call is TRBV10-3, the J call TRBJ1-2; 7 nucleotides agree with TRBD1. Trimming took 3 bases from V and 0 from J; bases not matched to a gene: 10. The CDR3 covers 17 residues. Germline V gives CDR1 ENHRY, CDR2 SYGVKD. This CDR3 is CAISEDREKQANYGYTF. CDR3 sequence (DNA): TGTGCCATCAGTGAAGACAGGGAGAAGCAAGCTAACTATGGCTACACCTTC.

The chain links TRBV5-4 to TRBJ2-2, with 10 bases aligning to TRBD2. The V gene's germline CDR1 is SGHNT and CDR2 YYREEE (reference sequence). This CDR3 has 15 amino acids. V shed 2 bases, J shed 6 bases, and the junction held 4 bases outside the gene matches. CDR3 nucleotide sequence: TGTGCCAGCAGCTTCCTAGCGGGAGTTTCCGGGGAGCTGTTTTTT. It encodes CASSFLAGVSGELFF.

V is TRBV9 and J is TRBJ2-7; 12 bases fit TRBD2. CDR3 length: 14 amino acids. Trimming removed 4 bases from V and 6 bases from J; junction bases left unmatched: 5. In germline, CDR1 is SGDLS, CDR2 YYNGEE. The CDR3 loop reads CASSPSGRASEQYF. The CDR3 nucleotides are TGTGCCAGCAGCCCTAGCGGGAGGGCCTCCGAGCAGTACTTC.

V is TRBV6-1 and J is TRBJ2-2; the D call may be TRBD1 or TRBD2 (5 bases each). This CDR3 comprises 16 residues. V was shortened by 2 bases and J by 5 bases, with 15 bases between the two germline ends. Germline CDR1 reads MNHNS; CDR2 reads SASEGT. CDR3 coding DNA: TGTGCCAGCAGTGAACCGGGACGCAAGAGGACCGGGGAGCTGTTTTTT. Translated: CASSEPGRKRTGELFF.

This clone was seen once. This chain uses TRBV5-5 with TRBJ2-3; D is unclear. The CDR3 covers 15 residues. V was clipped by 2 bases and J by 4 bases, with 14 bases between them. Germline V gene data show CDR1 as SGHKS and CDR2 as YYEKEE (reference sequence). Here the CDR3 reads CASSLWGSVSDTQYF. The DNA for the CDR3 is TGTGCCAGCAGCTTATGGGGTAGTGTATCAGATACGCAGTATTTT.

CDR3 coding DNA: TGCGCCAGCAGCCAAGAATACCAGGTTGGAAACACCATATATTTT. Its translation is CASSQEYQVGNTIYF. V and J are TRBV4-1 and TRBJ1-3; D not certain. With 0 bases removed from V and 3 bases from J, the gap between germline ends came to 9 bases. The CDR3 totals 15 residues. The germline V gene has CDR1 MGHRA and CDR2 YSYEKL.

The rearrangement joins TRBV5-1 to TRBJ2-7; either TRBD1 or TRBD2 may supply D (5 bases each). The CDR3 runs to 15 residues. CDR1 and CDR2 (germline): SGHRS, YFSETQ. V gave up 0 bases and J gave up 8 bases, with 18 bases separating them. CDR3 in amino acids: CASSLESGPALKQYF. The CDR3 nucleotides read TGCGCCAGCAGCTTGGAGTCGGGGCCCGCTTTAAAGCAGTACTTC.